This T cell receptor beta chain was retrieved from a study of shared clonotypes between healthy human individuals (dated by TCRdb to 2019 to 2021). Regarding the study in general: The cohort included a few men and two women between 18 and 49 years of age. For each donor, three plates each were used for CD4 naive and CD4 memory, two plates were used for CD8 naive, and one plate was used for CD8 memory. To estimate repertoire size and how much clonotype sharing occurs between individuals, the study deeply sequenced the blood TCR repertoires of roughly 5 healthy adults. To increase sequencing depth and limit assay-specific biases, TCR repertoire library preparation and sequencing were carried out by different laboratories using diverse techniques. Between about 0.94 and 8.9 billion PBMCs per donor were obtained by leukapheresis.

Overall results and qualifications from the work: Sampling was restricted to blood, and TCR repertoires in tissues likely differ from the TCR repertoires found in blood. Because the study included a small number of donors, the genetic and exposure-history diversity represented was limited. Compared with non-shared clonotypes, the clonotypes found in all four sorted-subset donors had higher generation probabilities. Across a few donors, around 5% of naive CD4, roughly 3.3% of naive CD8, 2.3% of memory CD4, and roughly 0.4% of memory CD8 clonotypes were shared. Based on pairwise subsampling, the degree of clonotype sharing among donors was expected to be affected by sequencing depth. Even with the large sequencing depth, rarefaction of the sorted-subset datasets indicated that sequencing was incomplete. Larger estimated clonotype richness was generally found for naive subsets than for memory subsets.

In regard to this clone: There is no known antigen for this receptor. Base qualities are missing; no much larger clone stands one base away.

Using the deep immunoSEQ assay, multiplex PCR amplified TCR CDR3 regions from genomic DNA. Extracted genomic DNA from each cell subset was spread evenly across all wells of several immunoSEQ 96-well plates, with each plate serving as a replicate. For sorted subsets, 150 to 200 ng genomic DNA, equal to some 30,000 T cell genomes, was loaded into each replicate PCR. Purified libraries were measured with a Qubit 3.0 fluorometer, size-checked on a Bioanalyzer 2100, and measured again with the KAPA Library Quantification kit. Every immunoSEQ 96-well plate was sequenced on a dedicated single-read 150-cycle Illumina NextSeq 550 flow cell. In the authors' own workflow: The immunoSEQ output contained only junctional sequences without quality scores, so filtering could not match that applied to full-length reads. Sequences were annotated with PyIR, a Python wrapper for IgBLAST v1.9, and V/J genes and CDR3 were assigned using IMGT germline references. Reads were filtered out if the reads had weak V/J assignments (E-value above 1e-6), no CDR3, stop codons, out-of-frame junctions, or ambiguous translated residues. V3J clonotypes were defined as sequences sharing the same inferred V gene, J gene, and CDR3 amino acid sequence. To compute the percentage overlap between repertoires, the number of shared unique clonotypes was divided by the size of the smaller repertoire. Repertoire richness was assessed with RTK rarefaction, the Chao1 estimator, and Recon v2.1 estimates of unobserved clonotypes. For all TCRbeta clonotypes obtained by the gDNA method from a few donors, generation probabilities were computed with OLGA. Sourced from immuneACCESS, this table was stored by TCRdb with only in-frame sequences that have V and J called. A share of the clones is absent; for the studies checked, an unresolved V gene accounts for under half, and the remainder has no known explanation. V and J calls and clone size are given by that table; D and trimming were obtained from the DNA. For this sample the table gives about 2,200,000 clones, of which under 95% were detected only once. The ten largest account for around 1.7% of the sample.

For the CD8 naive samples, CD45RO-negative cells were positively selected for CCR7, yielding a CD45RA+CCR7+ population from which TemRA cells were excluded. Healthy HIV-negative adults with no recently reported acute infections or vaccinations were included as donors. Every donor was a Caucasian adult living in Nashville, Tennessee, USA. Blood was collected by leukapheresis, and PBMCs were isolated by Ficoll-Histopaque density gradient centrifugation and then cryopreserved in liquid nitrogen vapor phase. Purity and quantity of every magnetically sorted T cell population were checked by analytical flow cytometry. Genomic DNA was isolated from each sorted fraction and quantified by UV absorbance on a Nanodrop 2000c. The germline ends are 11 bases apart after V is trimmed by 2 bases and J by 6 bases. Measured from the cysteine to the phenylalanine, the CDR3 is 14 residues long. Solely the CDR3 DNA is kept, with 42 bases framed from the first base. As encoded in the germline V gene, CDR1 is MGHRA while CDR2 is YSYEKL.

The TCR sequence derives from a man aged 18 to 30 in good health. Some clones in this sample may be carry-over from other donors' samples. This chain joins TRBV4-1 to TRBJ1-5, with a tentative D gene TRBD1 over 6 matching bases. The sample comprised naive CD8+ T cells from PBMCs. Reading the label with the study, this specimen's cell subset or site is: CD45RA+CCR7+. The DNA sequence is as follows: TGCGCCAGCAGCCAATACAGGGCCGGTCAGCCCCAGCATTTT. It specifies CASSQYRAGQPQHF.